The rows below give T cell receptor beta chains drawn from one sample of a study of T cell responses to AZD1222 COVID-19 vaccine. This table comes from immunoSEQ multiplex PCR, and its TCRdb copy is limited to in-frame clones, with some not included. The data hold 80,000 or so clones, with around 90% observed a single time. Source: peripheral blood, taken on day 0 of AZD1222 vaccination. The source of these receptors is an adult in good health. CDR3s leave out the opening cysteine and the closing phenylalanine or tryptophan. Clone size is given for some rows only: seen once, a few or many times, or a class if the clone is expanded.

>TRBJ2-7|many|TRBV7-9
ASSSQADSDEQY
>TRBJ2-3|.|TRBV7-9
ASSAATAGLTQY
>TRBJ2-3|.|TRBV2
ASRNTSRGADTQY
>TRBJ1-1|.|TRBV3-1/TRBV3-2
ASSPQTLGTEAF
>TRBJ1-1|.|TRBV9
ASSPRDRQLNTEAF
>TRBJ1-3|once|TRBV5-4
ASSLGTDINTIY
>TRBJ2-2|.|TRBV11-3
ASSPTGGTGELF
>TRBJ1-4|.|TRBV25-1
ASSELSPQGHEKLF
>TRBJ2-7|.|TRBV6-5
ASSYSGFGDYEQY
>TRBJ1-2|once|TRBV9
ASSPFSGQGVGGYT
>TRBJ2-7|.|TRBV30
AWSMGTSYEQY
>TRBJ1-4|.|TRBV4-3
ASSQPRALRREKLF
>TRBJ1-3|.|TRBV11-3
ASSLAGPGTGNTIY
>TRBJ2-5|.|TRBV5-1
ASTRDRVDETQY
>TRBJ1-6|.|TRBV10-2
ASSEPSEGAPNSPLH
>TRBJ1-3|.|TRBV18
ASSPGRTSGNTIY
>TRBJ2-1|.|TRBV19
ASSIGGSGIYNEQF
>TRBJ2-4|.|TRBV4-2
ASSQTGTSGRGNIQY
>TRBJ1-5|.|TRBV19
ASTGRHHQPQH
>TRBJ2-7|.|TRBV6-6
ASGVATGSPRGY
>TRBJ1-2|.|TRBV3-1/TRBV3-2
ASRQIPNYGYT
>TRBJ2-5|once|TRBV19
ASLGNGEETQY
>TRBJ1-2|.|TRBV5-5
ASSFSLGVERRYGYT
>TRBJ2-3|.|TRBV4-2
ASSPLIAGFTDTQY
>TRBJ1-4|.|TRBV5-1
ASSLIGEKLF
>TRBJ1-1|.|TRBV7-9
ASSRPGGDTEAF
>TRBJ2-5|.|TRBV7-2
ASSLVPGAFQETQY
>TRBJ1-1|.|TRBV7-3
ASSPLKDSTEAF
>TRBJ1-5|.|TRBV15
ATSRTGAGNQPQH
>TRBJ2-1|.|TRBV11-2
ASSSSTPSRKF
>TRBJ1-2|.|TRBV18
ASSPPDRNYGYT
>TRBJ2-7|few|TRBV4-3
ASSQSGHNSYEQY
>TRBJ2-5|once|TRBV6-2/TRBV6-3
ASSSPGMRYPQETQY
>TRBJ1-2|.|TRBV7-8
ASRGGVDYGYT
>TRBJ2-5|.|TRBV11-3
ASSSARGVGPQY
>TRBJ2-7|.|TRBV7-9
ASSSVVGHEQY
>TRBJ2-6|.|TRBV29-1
SVEWTTSGANVLT
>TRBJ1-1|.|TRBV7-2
ASSLYSGQPNTEAF
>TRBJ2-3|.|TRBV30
AWGLAGLGDTQY
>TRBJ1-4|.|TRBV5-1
ASSLAGRGDNEKLF
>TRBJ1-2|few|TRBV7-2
ASSLAVISSGGYT
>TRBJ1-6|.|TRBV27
ASSWDKTGGHSPLH
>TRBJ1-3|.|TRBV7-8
ASTLLHGPSSGNTIY
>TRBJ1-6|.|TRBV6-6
ASSLLGRAESPLH
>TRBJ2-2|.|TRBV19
ASSMNRRELF
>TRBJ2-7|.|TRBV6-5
ASSYSMDSYEQY
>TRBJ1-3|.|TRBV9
ASSSRDPGFGNTIY
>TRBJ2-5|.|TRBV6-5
ASNTGFGETQY
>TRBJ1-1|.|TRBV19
ASSRRDSPRGTEAF
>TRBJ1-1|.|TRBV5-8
ASSLRDPFMNTEAF
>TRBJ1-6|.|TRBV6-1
ASSEASTSPLH
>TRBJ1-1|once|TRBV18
ASSRQGVDDEAF
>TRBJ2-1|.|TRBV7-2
ASSFGGQGGEQF
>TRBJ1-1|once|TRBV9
ASSVAAVNTEAF
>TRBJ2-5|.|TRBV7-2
ASSLPAQETQY
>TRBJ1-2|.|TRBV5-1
ASSGQLTNYGYT